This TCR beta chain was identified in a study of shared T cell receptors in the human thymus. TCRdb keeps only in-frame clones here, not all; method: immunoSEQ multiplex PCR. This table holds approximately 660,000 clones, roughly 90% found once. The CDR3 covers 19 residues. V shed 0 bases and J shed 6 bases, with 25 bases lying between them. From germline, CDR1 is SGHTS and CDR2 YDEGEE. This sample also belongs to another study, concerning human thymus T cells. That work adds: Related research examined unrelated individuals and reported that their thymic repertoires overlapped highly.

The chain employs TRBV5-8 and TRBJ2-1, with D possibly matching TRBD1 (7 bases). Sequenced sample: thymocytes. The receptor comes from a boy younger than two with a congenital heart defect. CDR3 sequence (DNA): TGTGCCAGCAGCTTGGGCGGGGACAGACCCGTCTTTCCCCCCAATGAGCAGTTCTTC. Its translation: CASSLGGDRPVFPPNEQFF.